These 29 T cell receptor beta chains originate from one sample sequenced in a study of blood T cell repertoires in COVID-19. The table came from immunoSEQ multiplex PCR; TCRdb's copy has only in-frame clones and leaves some out. This table has about 210,000 clones, 80% to 85% appearing once. The sequencing sample was made of PBMCs or T cells enriched from blood (not recorded which). All receptors derive from a woman in her forties or fifties with acute COVID-19.

The rearrangement links TRBV27 to TRBJ1-1; the D is unclear. Looked up from germline, CDR1 is MNHEY and CDR2 is SMNVEV (reference sequence). Trimming took 4 bases from V and 0 from J, leaving 9 bases between them. This CDR3 spans 14 amino acids. The CDR3 DNA reads as TGTGCCAGCAGTTACAGTATCTTGAACACTGAAGCTTTCTTT. Protein sequence: CASSYSILNTEAFF.

The chain has TRBV28 and TRBJ2-1, with 9 bases lining up with TRBD1. The CDR3 totals 14 residues. Germline CDR1 reads MDHEN; CDR2 reads SYDVKM. Trimming removed 3 bases from V and 15 bases from J; junction bases left unmatched: 12. The CDR3 loop reads CASSFSARDRERFF. The DNA for the CDR3 is TGTGCCAGCAGTTTTTCGGCCCGGGACAGGGAGAGGTTCTTC.

J is TRBJ2-7 and V is TRBV6-6; maybe TRBD2 (5 bases). CDR1 and CDR2 (germline): MNHNY, SVGAGI (reference sequence). This CDR3 comprises 14 residues. Deletions cut 7 bases from V and 1 base from J, with 14 bases between. CDR3 nucleotides: TGTGCCAGCACCCTTAGCGTCCTTTCCTACGAGCAGTACTTC. It translates to CASTLSVLSYEQYF.

J is TRBJ2-7 and V is TRBV6-6, with TRBD1 identical over 7 bases. This CDR3 contains 15 residues. V lost 6 bases and J lost 1; bases outside the gene matches: 9. Germline-derived CDR1 and CDR2 are MNHNY and SVGAGI (reference sequence). CDR3 coding DNA: TGTGCCAGCAGCCCAATCGACAGGGAGTCCTACGAGCAGTACTTC. Translation gives CASSPIDRESYEQYF.

This clone occurred once. The chain is built from TRBV3-1 (or the pseudogene TRBV3-2) and TRBJ2-2, with D possibly TRBD2 on 5 matching bases. The V gene's germline CDR1 is LGHDT and CDR2 YNNKEL (reference sequence). The CDR3 has 14 amino acids. With 11 bases removed from V and 5 bases from J, the gap between germline ends came to 18 bases. The CDR3 DNA reads as TGTGCCGCGAGATTTGGACTGACGACCGGGGAGCTGTTTTTT. Translating gives CAARFGLTTGELFF.

J is TRBJ2-3 and V is TRBV4-3; D remains ambiguous. The CDR3 is 14 residues long. Trimming took off 0 bases at V and 4 bases at J, with 8 bases between the two ends. Looked up from germline, CDR1 is LGHNA and CDR2 is YSLEER. CDR3 amino acids: CASSQEMAADTQYF. CDR3 coding DNA: TGCGCCAGCAGCCAAGAAATGGCGGCAGATACGCAGTATTTT.

The chain has TRBV5-4 and TRBJ2-2; a possible D gene is TRBD1 (5 bases). V was clipped by 3 bases and J by 0 bases, with 21 bases between them. Germline CDR1 is SGHNT and CDR2 is YYREEE (reference sequence). This CDR3 is 19 amino acids long. Here the CDR3 DNA reads TGTGCCAGCAGCTCGGTACAATTACTCGGACATCCGAACACCGGGGAGCTGTTTTTT. It is translated as CASSSVQLLGHPNTGELFF.

The rearrangement links TRBV28 to TRBJ1-2; D not resolved. The CDR3 has 13 amino acids. Deletions cut 2 bases from V and 2 bases from J, with 6 bases between. Germline CDR1 is MDHEN and CDR2 is SYDVKM. The CDR3 DNA sequence: TGTGCCAGCAGTTTAACTGTCAACTATGGCTACACCTTC. Its protein product is CASSLTVNYGYTF.

The chain is built from TRBV18 and TRBJ1-3; D is perhaps TRBD1 (5 bases). V was pared by 1 base and J by 2 bases, with 9 bases between. CDR3 length: 15 residues. Germline assignment: CDR1 KGHSH and CDR2 LQKENI. The CDR3 here is CASSPLPGTGNTIYF. Written as DNA, the CDR3 is TGTGCCAGCTCACCACTTCCAGGGACTGGAAACACCATATATTTT.

J is TRBJ2-2 and V is TRBV5-5; D is possibly TRBD1 (6 bases). The CDR3 is 14 residues long. Germline values: CDR1 SGHKS, CDR2 YYEKEE (reference sequence). The germline V and J ends were trimmed by 3 bases and 7 bases, with 13 bases remaining between them. CDR3 nucleotide sequence: TGTGCCAGCAGCTACAGGGTAGAGAACGGGGAGCTGTTTTTT. It is translated as CASSYRVENGELFF.

This chain joins TRBV19 and TRBJ2-5; D is ambiguous. The V gene lost 6 bases and the J gene lost 7 bases, with 9 bases spanning the gap. CDR3 length: 11 amino acids. Germline CDR1 is LNHDA and CDR2 is SQIVND (reference sequence). CDR3 coding DNA: TGTGCCAGTAGGTCTGGGCGGACCCAGTACTTC. This translates into CASRSGRTQYF.

V is TRBV18 and J is TRBJ1-4, with 8 positions matching TRBD1. V dropped 3 bases and J dropped 4; count of bases not matched to a gene: 4. The CDR3 is 15 residues long. The germline V gene encodes CDR1 KGHSH and CDR2 LQKENI. CDR3 loop: CASSPRGQVNEKLFF. In DNA, the CDR3 is TGTGCCAGCTCACCCAGGGGGCAGGTTAATGAAAAACTGTTTTTT. Together with reference TRBV18 and TRBJ1-4, the CDR3 gives the full variable domain: NAGVMQNPRHLVRRRGQEARLRCSPMKGHSHVYWYRQLPEEGLKFMVYLQKENIIDESGMPKERFSAEFPKEGPSILRIQQVVRGDSAAYFCASSPRGQVNEKLFFGSGTQLSVL.

The chain has TRBV5-1 and TRBJ2-3, with 9 nucleotides matching TRBD2. This CDR3 is 16 amino acids long. Germline assignment: CDR1 SGHRS and CDR2 YFSETQ. V trimming: 3 bases; J trimming: 5 bases; junction bases outside the gene matches: 10. CDR3 nucleotide sequence: TGCGCCAGCAGCTACATTAGCGGGAGTAAGGGAGATACGCAGTATTTT. Translated, it gives CASSYISGSKGDTQYF.

This clone has just one count. The chain couples TRBV3-1 (or the pseudogene TRBV3-2) to TRBJ2-3; 8 positions match TRBD2. Germline V gives CDR1 LGHDT, CDR2 YNNKEL (reference sequence). Trimming at V came to 1 base and at J to 2 bases, leaving 11 bases not matched to a gene. CDR3 size: 18 residues. The CDR3 DNA reads as TGTGCCAGCAGCCAAGGGATATTCGGGAGGGGGGTCACAGATACGCAGTATTTT. As protein: CASSQGIFGRGVTDTQYF.

The V gene is TRBV7-2, the J gene TRBJ2-7; the match to TRBD1 covers 8 bases. Trimming removed 4 bases from V and 2 bases from J; junction bases left unmatched: 4. This CDR3 spans 14 amino acids. Germline CDR1 reads SGHTA; CDR2 reads FQGNSA. The CDR3 protein is CASSWGTGPYEQYF. CDR3 bases: TGTGCCAGCAGCTGGGGGACAGGCCCCTACGAGCAGTACTTC.

The J gene is TRBJ2-7, the V gene TRBV6-5; 8 nucleotides agree with TRBD2. The V segment lost 2 bases and the J segment 3 bases; nucleotides outside the gene matches: 6. This CDR3 has 15 amino acids. CDR1 and CDR2 from the germline V gene are MNHEY and SVGAGI. This CDR3 is CASSYRAGVGYEQYF. CDR3 bases: TGTGCCAGCAGTTACCGAGCGGGAGTTGGCTACGAGCAGTACTTC.

V and J are TRBV7-9 and TRBJ1-2; the D gene is possibly TRBD1 (6 bases). In germline, CDR1 is SEHNR, CDR2 FQNEAQ (reference sequence). The CDR3 is 15 amino acids. V lost 3 bases and J lost 6, with 17 bases in between. The CDR3 DNA is TGTGCCAGCAGCTTTAGGGTGGCAGGGACAAATGGCTACACCTTC. It yields the protein CASSFRVAGTNGYTF.

The chain combines TRBV28 with TRBJ2-7; 9 bases map to TRBD2. This CDR3 contains 15 residues. Germline V lookup: CDR1 MDHEN, CDR2 SYDVKM. V trimming: 4 bases; J trimming: 2 bases; junction bases outside the gene matches: 6. CDR3 loop: CASSSGLARPYEQYF. Here the CDR3 DNA reads TGTGCCAGCAGTTCCGGACTAGCGCGTCCCTACGAGCAGTACTTC.

The chain couples TRBV18 to TRBJ2-7, with 10 nucleotides matching TRBD2. The V segment lost 3 bases and the J segment 4 bases; nucleotides outside the gene matches: 9. This CDR3 has 16 amino acids. Germline assignment: CDR1 KGHSH and CDR2 LQKENI. The CDR3 spells CASSPSTGLADYEQYF. The CDR3 DNA follows: TGTGCCAGCTCACCGAGTACTGGACTAGCGGATTACGAGCAGTACTTC.

This sequence joins TRBV28 and TRBJ1-1; D is possibly TRBD1 (6 bases). The ends were cut back, 2 bases at V and 0 bases at J, with 13 bases in the middle. Germline CDR1 and CDR2: MDHEN and SYDVKM. The CDR3 has 16 amino acids. Written as DNA, the CDR3 is TGTGCCAGCAGTTTAAATACAGGGTCGGTGAACACTGAAGCTTTCTTT. It specifies CASSLNTGSVNTEAFF.

This clone occurred once. V usage is TRBV5-5 and J usage is TRBJ2-1, with 10 bases that match TRBD1. Trimming took 7 bases from V and 12 from J; bases not matched to a gene: 10. Per the germline V gene, CDR1 is SGHKS and CDR2 is YYEKEE (reference sequence). The CDR3 runs to 13 residues. The CDR3 protein is CASSGTGVHVQFF. CDR3 in DNA: TGTGCCAGCTCCGGGACAGGGGTTCACGTGCAGTTCTTC.

The gene calls are TRBV3-1 (or the pseudogene TRBV3-2) and TRBJ2-3; 10 bases match TRBD1. Trimming cost V 4 bases and J 6 bases; bases outside gene matches: 10. CDR1 LGHDT and CDR2 YNNKEL come from the germline V gene (reference sequence). The CDR3 totals 16 residues. The CDR3 loop is CASSPRDRGPADTQYF. CDR3 bases: TGTGCCAGCAGCCCCAGGGACAGGGGCCCAGCGGATACGCAGTATTTT.

The chain recombines TRBV12-5 with TRBJ2-2; D may be TRBD2 (6 bases). The V gene lost 4 bases and the J gene lost 8 bases, with 17 bases spanning the gap. Germline V lookup: CDR1 LGHNT, CDR2 FRNRAP. The CDR3 covers 15 residues. The CDR3 coding sequence is TGTGCTAGTGGTTCGGGCCAATCGGCGGGAGGGGAGCTGTTTTTT. Translated, it gives CASGSGQSAGGELFF. Full variable domain (missing parts from reference TRBV12-5 and TRBJ2-2): DARVTQTPRHKVTEMGQEVTMRCQPILGHNTVFWYRQTMMQGLELLAYFRNRAPLDDSGMPKDRFSAEMPDATLATLKIQPSEPRDSAVYFCASGSGQSAGGELFFGEGSRLTVL.

J is TRBJ2-1 and V is TRBV19, with D perhaps matching TRBD1 (5 bases). CDR1 and CDR2 (germline): LNHDA, SQIVND (reference sequence). The CDR3 runs to 16 residues. V shed 3 bases and J shed 5 bases, with 17 bases lying between them. The CDR3 region is CASSIAGNLLNNEQFF. The DNA of the CDR3 is TGTGCCAGTAGTATCGCAGGGAATCTCCTGAACAATGAGCAGTTCTTC.

The chain recombines TRBV2 with TRBJ2-7; maybe TRBD2 (7 bases). V lost 0 bases and J 6 bases, leaving 12 bases between the germline ends. The CDR3 length is 14 residues. The germline V gene has CDR1 SNHLY and CDR2 FYNNEI. The CDR3, as DNA: TGTGCCAGCAGTGAAGCGGCGGGGGCCTCCGAGCAGTACTTC. Its translation: CASSEAAGASEQYF.

The chain combines TRBV5-1 with TRBJ1-2; the D is unclear. The V end lost 0 bases, the J end lost 7 bases, and 4 bases lay between the germline ends. Germline CDR1 reads SGHRS; CDR2 reads YFSETQ. CDR3 length: 11 residues. The CDR3 loop is CASSLAGGYTF. The DNA of the CDR3 is TGCGCCAGCAGCTTGGCCGGTGGCTACACCTTC.

In DNA form, the CDR3 reads TGCGCCAGCAGTCCCCCCTTCGACAGCCACGGTCTGAATACGGAGACCCAGTACTTC. Encoded protein: CASSPPFDSHGLNTETQYF. V and J are TRBV23-1 and TRBJ2-5; a weak D match, TRBD1 (5 bases). TRBV23-1 is reported as an ORF; its role is uncertain. The CDR3 loop spans 19 amino acids. Trimming pared 4 bases from V and 5 bases from J, leaving 29 bases between.

V is TRBV5-8 and J is TRBJ1-6, with D tentatively TRBD1 (5 bases). The CDR3 totals 13 residues. The germline V and J ends were trimmed by 5 bases and 6 bases, with 9 bases remaining between them. CDR1 is SGHTS and CDR2 is YDEGEE in the germline V gene. CDR3 sequence (DNA): TGTGCCAGCAGTGGGGCAGCTAATTCACCCCTCCACTTT. This gives the protein CASSGAANSPLHF.

The chain links TRBV7-8 to TRBJ1-5; the D is unclear. The V end lost 2 bases, the J end lost 6 bases, and 8 bases lay between the germline ends. Germline V gene data show CDR1 as SGHVS and CDR2 as FQNEAQ. This CDR3 has 13 residues. CDR3 sequence: CASSLLGSQPQHF. In nucleotides, the CDR3 is TGTGCCAGCAGCTTATTGGGCTCTCAGCCCCAGCATTTT.